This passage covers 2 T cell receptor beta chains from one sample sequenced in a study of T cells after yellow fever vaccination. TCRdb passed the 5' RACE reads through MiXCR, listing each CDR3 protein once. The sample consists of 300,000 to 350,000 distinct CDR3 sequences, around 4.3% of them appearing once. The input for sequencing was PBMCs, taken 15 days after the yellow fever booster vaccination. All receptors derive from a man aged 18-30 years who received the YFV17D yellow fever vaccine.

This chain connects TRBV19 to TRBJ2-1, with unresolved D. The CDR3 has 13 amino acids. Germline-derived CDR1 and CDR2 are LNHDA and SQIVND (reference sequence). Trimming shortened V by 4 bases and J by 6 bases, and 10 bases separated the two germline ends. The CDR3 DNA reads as TGTGCCAGTAGTAGATACCTGGTCAATGAGCAGTTCTTC. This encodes CASSRYLVNEQFF. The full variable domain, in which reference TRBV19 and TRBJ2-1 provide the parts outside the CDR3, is DGGITQSPKYLFRKEGQNVTLSCEQNLNHDAMYWYRQDPGQGLRLIYYSQIVNDFQKGDIAEGYSVSREKKESFPLTVTSAQKNPTAFYLCASSRYLVNEQFFGPGTRLTVL.

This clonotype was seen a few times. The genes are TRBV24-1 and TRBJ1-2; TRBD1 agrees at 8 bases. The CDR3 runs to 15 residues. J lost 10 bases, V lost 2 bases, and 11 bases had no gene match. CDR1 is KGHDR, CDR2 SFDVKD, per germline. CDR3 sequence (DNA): TGTGCCACCAGTGATTCAGTAGGGACAGGAAGTGACTACACCTTC. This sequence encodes CATSDSVGTGSDYTF.